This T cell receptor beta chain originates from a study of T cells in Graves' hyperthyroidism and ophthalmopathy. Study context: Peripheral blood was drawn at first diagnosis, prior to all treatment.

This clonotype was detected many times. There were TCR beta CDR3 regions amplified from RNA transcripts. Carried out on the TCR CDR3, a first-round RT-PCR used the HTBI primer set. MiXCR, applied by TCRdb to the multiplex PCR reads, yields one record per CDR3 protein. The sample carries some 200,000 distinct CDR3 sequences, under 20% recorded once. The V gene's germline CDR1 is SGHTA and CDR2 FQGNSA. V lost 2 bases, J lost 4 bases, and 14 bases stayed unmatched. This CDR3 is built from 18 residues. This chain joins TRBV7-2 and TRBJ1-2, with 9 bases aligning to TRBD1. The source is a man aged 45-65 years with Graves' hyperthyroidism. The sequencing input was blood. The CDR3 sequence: CASSLIGQGTSRVYGYTF. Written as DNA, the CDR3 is TGTGCCAGCAGCTTAATCGGACAGGGGACCTCCCGAGTCTATGGCTACACCTTC.